The present T cell receptor (beta chain) was sequenced within a study of blood T cell repertoires in COVID-19. Study overall: Samples of COVID-19 (acute and convalescent) were obtained from the United States, Italy and Spain.

This CDR3 is 17 amino acids long. V was shortened by 2 bases and J by 7 bases, with 21 bases between the two germline ends. Germline V gene sequence: CDR1 SGHTA, CDR2 FQGTGA. This clone was recorded once. In the original processing: Amplification of reference gene primers provided the estimated nucleated cell counts. Some clones are missing from TCRdb's copy, which holds only in-frame ones; the method was immunoSEQ multiplex PCR. That table supplies the V and J calls and clone size; D and trimming were determined from the DNA. The data show under 200,000 clones, roughly four fifths seen once. The rearrangement joins TRBV7-3 to TRBJ2-1; tentative D call: TRBD2 (6 bases). This sequence was found in a human donor with acute or convalescent COVID-19. The donor label of this sample is uncertain. The sample was peripheral blood. This CDR3 is CASSLVSGTSTQNEQFF. The CDR3 DNA follows: TGTGCCAGCAGCTTAGTTTCCGGGACTTCGACTCAAAATGAGCAGTTCTTC.